This paragraph covers one TCR beta chain sequence. Its antigen is still unknown. This sample was included in a study of cytomegalovirus exposure and HLA in healthy donors. Broader study findings: Overall, roughly 170 TCR beta chains were annotated as cytomegalovirus-associated.

The PCR contained 60 Vbeta and 13 Jbeta primers. TCRdb's table, derived via immunoSEQ multiplex PCR, lists solely in-frame clones and lacks some. The sample gives approximately 220,000 clones, over 80% of which show up once; roughly 0.75% is in the top ten. Germline V lookup: CDR1 SGHAT, CDR2 FQNNGV. The CDR3 has 17 residues. Germline trimming cut 3 bases from V and 0 bases from J; bases unmatched to any gene: 3. The sample consisted of PBMCs. The receptor was derived from a boy between 2 and 15 years old in good health and CMV-seronegative. This sequence joins TRBV11-2 and TRBJ2-6; 9 bases align to TRBD1. CDR3 in DNA: TGTGCCAGCAGCTTGGGACAGGGTACCTCTGGGGCCAACGTCCTGACTTTC. It codes for CASSLGQGTSGANVLTF.